This TCR beta chain was recorded in a study of PD-L1 blockade in urothelial cancer. The table lists this clone with a few counts. Germline values: CDR1 SGHRS, CDR2 YFSETQ. The CDR3 sequence is 16 residues long. The V gene lost 0 bases and the J gene lost 4 bases, with 13 bases spanning the gap. Urothelial carcinoma in patients was locally advanced or metastatic. Samples were collected from each patient before treatment and during treatment. Each patient gave between 1 and 8 of them in total. The repertoire was sequenced with immunoSEQ multiplex PCR; TCRdb's copy has only in-frame clones and lacks some. In the table there are some 77,000 clones, 87% of which are singletons.

The starting material was PBMCs, obtained around atezolizumab (anti-PD-L1) treatment. The sequence derives from a woman aged 70-85 years with urothelial cancer. The chain is built from TRBV5-1 and TRBJ2-2; D possibly corresponds to TRBD1 (5 bases). The CDR3 protein is CASSLVGQGLTGELFF. CDR3 in DNA: TGCGCCAGCAGCTTGGTCGGCCAGGGCCTCACCGGGGAGCTGTTTTTT.